This entry concerns a single T cell receptor beta chain. Its specificity is unknown. The source of the sample is a study of OX40 agonist ivuxolimab in advanced cancers. Study information: With ivuxolimab, an agonistic anti-OX40 (CD134) antibody, patients were treated. Mean age around 60 years, range about 20 to 90; approximately 80% male.

Study observations and caveats: More expanded clones were seen, on average, in CD8+ T cells than in CD4+. Blood T cells, both CD4+ and CD8+, expanded clonally by week 6 at 0.1 to 3.0 mg/kg.

Assay: immunoSEQ multiplex PCR; the TCRdb copy retains only in-frame clones and omits some. Of about 94,000 clones listed, roughly 91% are singletons. Germline-derived CDR1 and CDR2 are SQVTM and ANQGSEA. This CDR3 contains 21 residues. V gave up 6 bases and J gave up 0 bases; unmatched junction bases: 24. The sequence was obtained from an adult with an advanced solid tumor such as melanoma, head and neck, liver or kidney cancer. This specimen consisted of CD4+ or CD8+ T cells sorted from blood, obtained in a trial of the OX40 agonist ivuxolimab. This chain links TRBV29-1 with TRBJ1-3; 9 bases align to TRBD1. The CDR3 reads CSVLKTPGQGGVVSSGNTIYF. CDR3 coding DNA: TGCAGCGTGCTCAAAACCCCGGGACAGGGTGGGGTCGTCTCCTCTGGAAACACCATATATTTT.